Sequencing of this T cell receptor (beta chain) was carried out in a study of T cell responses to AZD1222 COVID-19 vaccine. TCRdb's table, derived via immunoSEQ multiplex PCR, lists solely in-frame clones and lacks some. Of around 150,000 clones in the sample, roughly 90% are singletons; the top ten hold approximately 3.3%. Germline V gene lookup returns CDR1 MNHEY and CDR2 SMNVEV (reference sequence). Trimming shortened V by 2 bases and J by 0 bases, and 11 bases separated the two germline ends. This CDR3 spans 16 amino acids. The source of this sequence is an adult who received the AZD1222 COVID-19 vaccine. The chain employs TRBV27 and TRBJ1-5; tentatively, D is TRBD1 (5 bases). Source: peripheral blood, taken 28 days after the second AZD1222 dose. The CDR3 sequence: CASSLLQGTSNQPQHF. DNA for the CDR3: TGTGCCAGCAGTTTACTGCAGGGCACTAGCAATCAGCCCCAGCATTTT.